Listed here are 20 T cell receptor beta chains from one sample, sequenced in a study of T cell repertoires in cytomegalovirus infection. No antigen has been identified for these receptors. TCRdb reprocessed the reads via MiXCR and lists one record per CDR3 protein. The sample has 55,000 to 70,000 distinct CDR3 sequences; more than 20% are singletons. Input material: PBMCs, sequenced either directly or after in vitro stimulation (not recorded which). The receptors originated from a human donor in good health (CMV status not recorded). Some clones in this sample may be carry-over from other donors' samples.

This clonotype has more than one count but fewer than ten. The chain recombines TRBV6-5 with TRBJ2-3, with 8 bases lining up with TRBD2. From germline, CDR1 is MNHEY and CDR2 SVGAGI. The CDR3 runs to 14 residues. Germline trimming cut 6 bases from V and 5 bases from J; bases unmatched to any gene: 7. The CDR3 DNA is TGTGCCAGCAGACTTAGCGGGATCGGAGATACGCAGTATTTT. It translates to CASRLSGIGDTQYF.

The CDR3 region is CAISESYRGQGVGETQYF. DNA of the CDR3: TGTGCCATCAGTGAGTCATATCGGGGACAGGGTGTCGGGGAGACCCAGTACTTC. This chain uses TRBV10-3 with TRBJ2-5; 9 bases fit TRBD1. CDR1 is ENHRY and CDR2 is SYGVKD in the germline V gene. CDR3 length equals 18 residues. Trimming removed 0 bases from V and 5 bases from J; junction bases left unmatched: 13.

The chain recombines TRBV2 with TRBJ2-1; perhaps TRBD1 as D (6 bases). Deletions cut 2 bases from V and 9 bases from J, with 14 bases between. CDR3 length equals 14 residues. Germline V gives CDR1 SNHLY, CDR2 FYNNEI. The CDR3, as DNA: TGTGCCAGCAGTGAATCATCTGGGGGCGGTGAGCAGTTCTTC. Translating gives CASSESSGGGEQFF. The variable domain in full, completed from reference TRBV2 and TRBJ2-1, reads EPEVTQTPSHQVTQMGQEVILRCVPISNHLYFYWYRQILGQKVEFLVSFYNNEISEKSEIFDDQFSVERPDGSNFTLKIRSTKLEDSAMYFCASSESSGGGEQFFGPGTRLTVL.

This clonotype was detected many times. This chain uses TRBV28 with TRBJ1-5; 7 bases fit TRBD1. Trimming cost V 4 bases and J 2 bases; bases outside gene matches: 2. The CDR3 spans 14 residues. Germline V gives CDR1 MDHEN, CDR2 SYDVKM. As DNA, the CDR3 is TGTGCCAGCAGTTCCGGGACAGGCAATCAGCCCCAGCATTTT. It translates to CASSSGTGNQPQHF.

This clonotype was found many times. One end of the junction varies from germline; a read error may be responsible. The V and J genes are TRBV7-8 and TRBJ1-1; 7 bases are shared with TRBD1. This CDR3 region has 16 residues. Per the germline V gene, CDR1 is SGHVS and CDR2 is FQNEAQ. CDR3 loop: CASSLGVAGGNAEAFF. Written as DNA, the CDR3 is TGTGCCAGCAGCTTAGGTGTAGCAGGGGGGAACGCTGAAGCTTTCTTT.

This clonotype was recorded at least ten times. The genes are TRBV7-2 and TRBJ2-1, with TRBD1 identical over 7 bases. The CDR3 is made up of 14 amino acids. Germline V CDR1 and CDR2: SGHTA, FQGNSA. The V gene end was trimmed by 1 base and the J gene end by 9 bases; junction bases not matched to a gene: 6. The CDR3 DNA reads TGTGCCAGCAGCTTAGACAGGGGATGGGGTGAGCAGTTCTTC. Its translation: CASSLDRGWGEQFF.

This clonotype was seen a single time. V and J are TRBV9 and TRBJ2-5; unclear D gene. V shed 0 bases and J shed 4 bases, with 10 bases lying between them. CDR3 length: 14 amino acids. Germline V CDR1 and CDR2: SGDLS, YYNGEE. CDR3 sequence (DNA): TGTGCCAGCAGCGTAGAGGATAGTCCAGAGACCCAGTACTTC. Amino acid sequence: CASSVEDSPETQYF.

The chain employs TRBV19 and TRBJ1-1, with no clear D. The CDR3 sequence is 11 residues long. V gave up 4 bases and J gave up 6 bases, with 6 bases separating them. Germline loops: CDR1 LNHDA, CDR2 SQIVND (reference sequence). CDR3 DNA sequence: TGTGCCAGTAGTACGCGCTCTGAAGCTTTCTTT. Residues: CASSTRSEAFF.

The chain joins TRBV3-1 to TRBJ2-3; maybe TRBD2 (5 bases). The V end lost 1 base, the J end lost 3 bases, and 11 bases lay between the germline ends. The germline gives CDR1 LGHDT, CDR2 YNNKEL (reference sequence). The CDR3 spans 15 residues. In DNA form, the CDR3 reads TGTGCCAGCAGCCAAGGTCGGGATTGGACAGATACGCAGTATTTT. It encodes CASSQGRDWTDTQYF.

At least ten counts were recorded for this clonotype. The chain has TRBV6-5 and TRBJ2-2; 13 bases match TRBD2. Germline V gene data show CDR1 as MNHEY and CDR2 as SVGAGI. The CDR3 contains 17 residues. V lost 1 base and J lost 7; bases outside the gene matches: 6. The CDR3 DNA sequence: TGTGCCAGCAGTTACTTAGGGACTAGCGGGATTAGCGGGGAGCTGTTTTTT. It is translated as CASSYLGTSGISGELFF.

This clonotype was detected only a few times. The chain couples TRBV10-2 to TRBJ2-3, with D possibly TRBD2 on 5 matching bases. V gave up 8 bases and J gave up 3 bases, with 12 bases separating them. CDR3 length equals 13 residues. The germline V gene has CDR1 WSHSY and CDR2 SAAADI. This chain's CDR3 is CASGVAGTDTQYF. CDR3 sequence (DNA): TGCGCCAGCGGAGTGGCGGGTACAGATACGCAGTATTTT.

This clonotype was seen at least ten times. The chain uses TRBV6-2 or TRBV6-3 and TRBJ2-1, with unresolved D. Germline CDR1 and CDR2: MNHEY and SVGEGT. There are 14 residues in the CDR3. Trimming stripped 7 bases from V and 4 bases from J, with 14 bases between. The DNA of the CDR3 is TGTGCCAGCACCGACCGGCAGGAGTACAATGAGCAGTTCTTC. Translating gives CASTDRQEYNEQFF.

This clonotype was seen many times. The chain carries TRBV7-2 and TRBJ1-1; 7 nucleotides agree with TRBD1. CDR3 length equals 14 residues. V was pared by 5 bases and J by 4 bases, with 7 bases of the junction left unmatched. CDR1 SGHTA and CDR2 FQGNSA come from the germline V gene. In nucleotides, the CDR3 is TGTGCCAGCAGCATTCGACAGGGAGGCACTGAAGCTTTCTTT. Translation gives CASSIRQGGTEAFF.

V and J are TRBV20-1 and TRBJ2-3; no reliable D call. V lost 1 base to trimming and J lost 4 bases, with 9 bases between them. Germline V gene lookup returns CDR1 DFQATT and CDR2 SNEGSKA (reference sequence). The length of the CDR3 is 13 residues. CDR3 residues: CSARVNAADTQYF. CDR3 coding DNA: TGCAGTGCTAGAGTGAACGCCGCAGATACGCAGTATTTT.

V and J are TRBV3-1 and TRBJ2-3, with 7 bases that match TRBD1. Trimming took 4 bases from V and 2 from J; bases not matched to a gene: 6. The germline V gene has CDR1 LGHDT and CDR2 YNNKEL (reference sequence). This CDR3 comprises 15 residues. The CDR3 sequence: CASSLRTGNTDTQYF. DNA for the CDR3: TGTGCCAGCAGCCTCCGGACAGGTAACACAGATACGCAGTATTTT.

This clonotype was counted between two and nine times. The rearrangement joins TRBV7-6 to TRBJ2-1; D not resolved. CDR1 is SGHVS and CDR2 is FNYEAQ in the germline V gene. The CDR3 has 15 amino acids. Trimming cost V 1 base and J 10 bases, with 17 bases left between them. The CDR3 nucleotides read TGTGCCAGCAGCTTAGTAATCCTAAGGGTAAACGAGCAGTTCTTC. Translating gives CASSLVILRVNEQFF.

This chain joins TRBV5-1 and TRBJ2-5; 8 bases line up with TRBD1. Germline CDR1 reads SGHRS; CDR2 reads YFSETQ. Unmatched junction bases numbered 13, after V lost 2 bases and J lost 7 bases. The length of the CDR3 is 16 residues. The CDR3: CASSLLTGQGQGTQYF. Here the CDR3 DNA reads TGCGCCAGCAGCTTACTTACTGGACAGGGCCAGGGGACCCAGTACTTC.

The V and J genes are TRBV7-2 and TRBJ1-6; the D is unclear. This CDR3 has 15 amino acids. Trimming removed 2 bases from V and 9 bases from J, with 14 bases in between. Germline CDR1 and CDR2: SGHTA and FQGNSA. The CDR3 loop is CASSLTPSPLSPLHF. The CDR3 DNA sequence: TGTGCCAGCAGCTTAACCCCCAGTCCCCTTTCACCCCTCCACTTT. Combining the CDR3 with reference TRBV7-2 and TRBJ1-6 gives the whole variable domain GAGVSQSPSNKVTEKGKDVELRCDPISGHTALYWYRQSLGQGLEFLIYFQGNSAPDKSGLPSDRFSAERTGGSVSTLTIQRTQQEDSAVYLCASSLTPSPLSPLHFGNGTRLTVT.

This clonotype has ten or more counts. V and J are TRBV7-8 and TRBJ1-3; D not certain. Germline lookup yields CDR1 SGHVS and CDR2 FQNEAQ. The CDR3 sequence is 13 residues long. V lost 8 bases and J lost 0, with 8 bases in between. The CDR3, as DNA: TGTGCCAGCCGGCGGGGCTCTGGAAACACCATATATTTT. Amino acid sequence: CASRRGSGNTIYF.

CDR3 protein: CASSTGQGISPIYGYTF. The DNA for the CDR3 is TGTGCCAGCAGTACGGGGCAGGGTATTTCGCCTATATATGGCTACACCTTC. The chain is built from TRBV28 and TRBJ1-2; D perhaps matches TRBD1 (5 bases). CDR1 MDHEN and CDR2 SYDVKM come from the germline V gene. Trimming stripped 5 bases from V and 5 bases from J, with 24 bases between. The CDR3 loop spans 17 amino acids.